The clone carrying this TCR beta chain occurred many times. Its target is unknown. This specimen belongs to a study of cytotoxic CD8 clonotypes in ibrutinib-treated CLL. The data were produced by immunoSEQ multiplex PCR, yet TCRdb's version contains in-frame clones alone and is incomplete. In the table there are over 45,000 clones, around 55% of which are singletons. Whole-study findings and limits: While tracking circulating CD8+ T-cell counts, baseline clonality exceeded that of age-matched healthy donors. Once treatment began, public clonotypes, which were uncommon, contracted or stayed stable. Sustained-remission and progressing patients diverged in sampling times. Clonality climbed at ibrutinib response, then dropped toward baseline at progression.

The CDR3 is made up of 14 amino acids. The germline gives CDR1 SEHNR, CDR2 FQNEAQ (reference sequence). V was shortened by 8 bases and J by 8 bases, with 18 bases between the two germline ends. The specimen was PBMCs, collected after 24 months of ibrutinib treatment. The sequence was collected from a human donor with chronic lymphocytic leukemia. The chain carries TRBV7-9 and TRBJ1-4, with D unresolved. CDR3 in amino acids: CASRTDGRFEKLFF. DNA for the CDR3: TGTGCCAGCCGAACGGACGGAAGGTTCGAAAAACTGTTTTTT.